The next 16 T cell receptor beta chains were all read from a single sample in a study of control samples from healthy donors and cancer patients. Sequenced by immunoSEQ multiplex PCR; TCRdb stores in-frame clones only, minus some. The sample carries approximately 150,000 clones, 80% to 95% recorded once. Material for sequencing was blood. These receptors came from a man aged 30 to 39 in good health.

In DNA form, the CDR3 reads TGTGCCAGCAGCCCCCGCATAGTAGGGGGGAGAAACACCGGGGAGCTGTTTTTT. Translating gives CASSPRIVGGRNTGELFF. This rearrangement joins TRBV9 to TRBJ2-2, with D perhaps matching TRBD1 or TRBD2 (6 bases each). CDR3 size: 18 residues. The V gene's germline CDR1 is SGDLS and CDR2 YYNGEE. Trimming shortened V by 4 bases and J by 2 bases, and 21 bases separated the two germline ends. Complete variable domain (other parts from reference TRBV9 and TRBJ2-2): DSGVTQTPKHLITATGQRVTLRCSPRSGDLSVYWYQQSLDQGLQFLIQYYNGEERAKGNILERFSAQQFPDLHSELNLSSLELGDSALYFCASSPRIVGGRNTGELFFGEGSRLTVL.

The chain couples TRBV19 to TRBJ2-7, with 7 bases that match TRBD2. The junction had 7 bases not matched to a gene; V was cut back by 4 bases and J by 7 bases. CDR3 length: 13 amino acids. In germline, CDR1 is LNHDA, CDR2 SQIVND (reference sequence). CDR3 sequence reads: CASSTQWGGEQYF. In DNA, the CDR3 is TGTGCCAGTAGTACCCAATGGGGGGGAGAGCAGTACTTC. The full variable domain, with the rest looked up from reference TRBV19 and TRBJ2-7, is DGGITQSPKYLFRKEGQNVTLSCEQNLNHDAMYWYRQDPGQGLRLIYYSQIVNDFQKGDIAEGYSVSREKKESFPLTVTSAQKNPTAFYLCASSTQWGGEQYFGPGTRLTVT.

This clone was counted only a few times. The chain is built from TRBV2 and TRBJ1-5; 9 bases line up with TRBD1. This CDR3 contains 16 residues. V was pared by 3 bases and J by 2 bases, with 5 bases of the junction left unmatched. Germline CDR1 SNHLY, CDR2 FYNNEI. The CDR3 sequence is CASSERQGGGNQPQHF. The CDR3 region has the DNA TGTGCCAGCAGTGAGAGACAGGGGGGTGGCAATCAGCCCCAGCATTTT.

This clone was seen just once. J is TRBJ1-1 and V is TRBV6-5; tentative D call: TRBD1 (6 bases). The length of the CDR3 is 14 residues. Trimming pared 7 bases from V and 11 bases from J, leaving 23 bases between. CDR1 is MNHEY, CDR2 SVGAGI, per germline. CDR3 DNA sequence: TGTGCCAGCACCGAAGGGGGAGAGATTGGGAATGCTTTCTTT. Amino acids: CASTEGGEIGNAFF.

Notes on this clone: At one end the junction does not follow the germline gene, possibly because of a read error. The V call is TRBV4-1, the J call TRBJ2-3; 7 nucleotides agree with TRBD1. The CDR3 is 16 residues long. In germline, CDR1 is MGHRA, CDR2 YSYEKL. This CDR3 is CASRQEGGYGADTQYF. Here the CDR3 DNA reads TGCGCCAGCAGACAAGAAGGGGGCTACGGCGCAGATACGCAGTATTTT.

The CDR3 protein is CASSETGPAPYEQYF. The CDR3 DNA follows: TGTGCCAGCAGTGAGACAGGGCCTGCGCCCTACGAGCAGTACTTC. The V gene is TRBV6-1, the J gene TRBJ2-7, with TRBD1 matching 7 bases. This CDR3 region has 15 residues. Germline loops: CDR1 MNHNS, CDR2 SASEGT. V lost 3 bases to trimming and J lost 2 bases; unmatched junction nucleotides: 7.

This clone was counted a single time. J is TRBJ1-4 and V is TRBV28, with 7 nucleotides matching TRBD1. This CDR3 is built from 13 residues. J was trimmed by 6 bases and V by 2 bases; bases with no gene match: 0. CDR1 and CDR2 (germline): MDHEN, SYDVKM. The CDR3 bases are TGTGCCAGCAGTTTAGGGACAGATGAAAAACTGTTTTTT. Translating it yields CASSLGTDEKLFF.

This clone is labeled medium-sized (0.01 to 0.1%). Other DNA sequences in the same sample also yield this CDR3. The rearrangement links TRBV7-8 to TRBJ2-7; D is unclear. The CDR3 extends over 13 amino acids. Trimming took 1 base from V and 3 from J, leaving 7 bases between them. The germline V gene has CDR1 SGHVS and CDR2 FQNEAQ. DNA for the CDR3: TGTGCCAGCAGCTTAGGTGCCAGCTACGAGCAGTACTTC. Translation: CASSLGASYEQYF.

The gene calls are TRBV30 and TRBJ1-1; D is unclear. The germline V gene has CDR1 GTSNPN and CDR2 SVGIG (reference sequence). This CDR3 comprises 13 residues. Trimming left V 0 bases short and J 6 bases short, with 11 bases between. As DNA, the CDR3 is TGTGCCTGGAGTGTCTTACCCGGGGCTGAAGCTTTCTTT. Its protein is CAWSVLPGAEAFF.

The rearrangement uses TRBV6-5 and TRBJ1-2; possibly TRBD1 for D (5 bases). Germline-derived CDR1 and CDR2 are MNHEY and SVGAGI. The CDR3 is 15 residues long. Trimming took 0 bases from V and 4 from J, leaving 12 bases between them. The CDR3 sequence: CASSYSSGSGYGYTF. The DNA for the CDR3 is TGTGCCAGCAGTTACTCCTCAGGGTCCGGCTATGGCTACACCTTC.

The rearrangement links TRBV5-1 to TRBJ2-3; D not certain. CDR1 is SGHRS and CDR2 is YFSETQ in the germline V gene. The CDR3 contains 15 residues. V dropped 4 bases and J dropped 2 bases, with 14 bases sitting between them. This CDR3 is CASSPQSTDTDTQYF. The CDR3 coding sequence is TGCGCCAGCAGCCCCCAAAGTACTGACACAGATACGCAGTATTTT.

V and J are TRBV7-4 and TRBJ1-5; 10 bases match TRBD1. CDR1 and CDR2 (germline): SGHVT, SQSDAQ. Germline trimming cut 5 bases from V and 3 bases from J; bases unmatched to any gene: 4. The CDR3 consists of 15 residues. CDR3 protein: CASSRDRGTNQPQHF. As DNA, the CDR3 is TGTGCCAGCAGCCGGGACAGGGGCACCAATCAGCCCCAGCATTTT. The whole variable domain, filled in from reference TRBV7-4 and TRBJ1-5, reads GAGVSQSPRYKVAKRGRDVALRCDSISGHVTLYWYRQTLGQGSEVLTYSQSDAQRDKSGRPSGRFSAERPERSVSTLKIQRTEQGDSAVYLCASSRDRGTNQPQHFGDGTRLSIL.

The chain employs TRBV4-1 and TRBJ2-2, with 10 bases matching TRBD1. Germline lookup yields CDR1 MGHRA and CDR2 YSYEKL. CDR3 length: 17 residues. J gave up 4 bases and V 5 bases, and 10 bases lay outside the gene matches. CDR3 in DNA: TGCGCCAGCAGCAGAATTGCAGGGACAGGGGTCACCGGGGAGCTGTTTTTT. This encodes CASSRIAGTGVTGELFF.

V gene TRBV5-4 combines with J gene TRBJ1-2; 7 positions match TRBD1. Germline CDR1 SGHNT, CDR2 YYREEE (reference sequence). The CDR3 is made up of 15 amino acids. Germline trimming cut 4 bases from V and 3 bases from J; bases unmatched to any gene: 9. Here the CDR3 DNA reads TGTGCCAGCAGCCGCTATGACAGGGAAGACTATGGCTACACCTTC. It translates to CASSRYDREDYGYTF. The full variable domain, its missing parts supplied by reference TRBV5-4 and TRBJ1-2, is ETGVTQSPTHLIKTRGQQVTLRCSSQSGHNTVSWYQQALGQGPQFIFQYYREEENGRGNFPPRFSGLQFPNYSSELNVNALELDDSALYLCASSRYDREDYGYTFGSGTRLTVV.

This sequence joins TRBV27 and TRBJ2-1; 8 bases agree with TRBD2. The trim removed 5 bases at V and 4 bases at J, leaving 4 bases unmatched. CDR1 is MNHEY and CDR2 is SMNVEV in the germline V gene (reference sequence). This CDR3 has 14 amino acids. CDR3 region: CASSAGGPYNEQFF. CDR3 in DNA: TGTGCCAGCAGTGCGGGGGGACCATACAATGAGCAGTTCTTC.

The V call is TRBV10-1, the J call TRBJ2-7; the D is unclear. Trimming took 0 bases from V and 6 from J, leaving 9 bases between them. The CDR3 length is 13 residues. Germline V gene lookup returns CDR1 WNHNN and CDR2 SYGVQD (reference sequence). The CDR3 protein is CASSESLGAEQYF. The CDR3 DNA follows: TGCGCCAGCAGTGAGTCGTTGGGTGCCGAGCAGTACTTC.